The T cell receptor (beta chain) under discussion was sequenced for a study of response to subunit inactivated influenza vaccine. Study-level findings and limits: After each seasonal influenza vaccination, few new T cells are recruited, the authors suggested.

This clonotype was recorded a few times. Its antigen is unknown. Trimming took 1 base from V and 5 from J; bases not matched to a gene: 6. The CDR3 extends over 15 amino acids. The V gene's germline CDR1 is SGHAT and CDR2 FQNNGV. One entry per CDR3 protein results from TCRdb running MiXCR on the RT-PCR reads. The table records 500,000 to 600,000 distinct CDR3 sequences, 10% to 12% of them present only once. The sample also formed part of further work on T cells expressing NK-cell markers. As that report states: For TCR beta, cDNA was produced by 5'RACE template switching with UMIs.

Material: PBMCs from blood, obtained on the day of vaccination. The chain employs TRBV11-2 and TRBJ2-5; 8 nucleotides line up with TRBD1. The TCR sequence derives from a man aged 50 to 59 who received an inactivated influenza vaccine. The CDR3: CASSLVPDRGETQYF. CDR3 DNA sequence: TGTGCCAGCAGCTTAGTCCCCGACAGGGGTGAGACCCAGTACTTC.